The next 16 T cell receptor beta chains were all read from a single sample in a study of response to subunit inactivated influenza vaccine. TCRdb fed the RT-PCR reads into MiXCR, producing one record per CDR3 protein. The sample records some 550,000 distinct CDR3 sequences, around 25% being singletons. These data are also associated with another study on T cells expressing NK-cell markers. That investigation notes: Libraries used 5'RACE template switching adding universal primer site and UMIs.

This material consisted of CD4+ T cells sorted from PBMCs, taken roughly 12 days after vaccination. The receptors come from a man between 45 and 60 years old who received an inactivated influenza vaccine.

The CDR3 here is CATWGGFYNEQFF. The DNA of the CDR3 is TGTGCCACTTGGGGGGGATTCTACAATGAGCAGTTCTTC. The chain uses TRBV6-2 or TRBV6-3 and TRBJ2-1; the match to TRBD2 covers 7 bases. The trim removed 10 bases at V and 3 bases at J, leaving 6 bases unmatched. Germline CDR1 and CDR2: MNHEY and SVGEGT. This CDR3 is 13 amino acids long.

This sequence joins TRBV25-1 and TRBJ1-2, with TRBD1 as a possible D gene (6 bases). Deletions cut 4 bases from V and 2 bases from J, with 23 bases between. CDR1 MGHDK and CDR2 SYGVNS come from the germline V gene. The CDR3 has 18 residues. The CDR3 loop reads CASSGSPGTPTSNYGYTF. CDR3 DNA: TGTGCCAGCAGTGGATCCCCCGGGACACCAACGTCAAACTATGGCTACACCTTC.

The gene calls are TRBV7-9 and TRBJ2-5; 12 nucleotides line up with TRBD1. The CDR3 totals 16 residues. Trimming took 5 bases from V and 3 from J; bases not matched to a gene: 7. CDR1 is SEHNR and CDR2 is FQNEAQ in the germline V gene (reference sequence). This chain's CDR3 is CASSVGQGALKETQYF. CDR3 sequence (DNA): TGTGCCAGCAGCGTGGGACAGGGGGCCCTGAAAGAGACCCAGTACTTC.

About this clonotype itself: The CDR3 ends on some other residue instead of the conserved phenylalanine or tryptophan, so this is likely a read error. The chain has TRBV4-1 and TRBJ2-5; possibly TRBD1 or TRBD2 for D (5 bases each). Trimming took 0 bases from V and 5 from J, leaving 13 bases between them. Germline V lookup: CDR1 MGHRA, CDR2 YSYEKL. The CDR3 is 15 amino acids. This chain's CDR3 is CASSQDFRGTETQYL. In DNA form, the CDR3 reads TGCGCCAGCAGCCAAGATTTCCGGGGCACGGAGACCCAGTACCTC.

There are a few counts of this clonotype. This chain links TRBV5-1 with TRBJ1-2; D is possibly TRBD1 (6 bases). V lost 2 bases and J lost 6, with 17 bases in between. The CDR3 is 15 amino acids. The V gene's germline CDR1 is SGHRS and CDR2 YFSETQ. CDR3 residues: CASSLPRRGPDGYTF. The DNA for the CDR3 is TGCGCCAGCAGCTTACCTCGGCGGGGGCCGGATGGCTACACCTTC.

This clonotype has a handful of counts. The chain employs TRBV10-3 and TRBJ2-4; TRBD1 matches at 8 bases. This CDR3 comprises 15 residues. Trimming removed 8 bases from V and 9 bases from J; junction bases left unmatched: 15. Germline CDR1 reads ENHRY; CDR2 reads SYGVKD. Here the CDR3 DNA reads TGTGCCATCCGACAACAGACAGGGGATGGTAGCATTCAGTACTTC. The encoded protein is CAIRQQTGDGSIQYF.

This clonotype was recorded many times. J is TRBJ1-1 and V is TRBV29-1; D unresolved. V shed 7 bases and J shed 7 bases, with 13 bases lying between them. The CDR3 runs 11 residues. Germline lookup yields CDR1 SQVTM and CDR2 ANQGSEA. DNA of the CDR3: TGCAGCGCCGGGCGCGCCTTTGAAGCTTTCTTT. Translated, it gives CSAGRAFEAFF.

In its sample, this clonotype was seen a few times. The chain joins TRBV10-3 to TRBJ2-1; 10 bases match TRBD2. Germline trimming cut 6 bases from V and 4 bases from J; bases unmatched to any gene: 6. There are 15 residues in the CDR3. Germline V lookup: CDR1 ENHRY, CDR2 SYGVKD. The CDR3 loop reads CAIRESGGEYNEQFF. The CDR3 DNA sequence: TGTGCCATCAGGGAAAGCGGGGGGGAATACAATGAGCAGTTCTTC.

This clonotype has at least ten counts. The CDR3 region has the DNA TGCAGCGTCCGGGACTCCTACGGAGAGACCCAGTACTTC. It encodes CSVRDSYGETQYF. The rearrangement links TRBV29-1 to TRBJ2-5; possible D gene TRBD2, 6 bases. In germline, CDR1 is SQVTM, CDR2 ANQGSEA. The CDR3 totals 13 residues. V was cut by 6 bases and J by 4 bases, with 15 bases left in between. Supplemented by reference TRBV29-1 and TRBJ2-5, the full variable domain reads SAVISQKPSRDICQRGTSLTIQCQVDSQVTMMFWYRQQPGQSLTLIATANQGSEATYESGFVIDKFPISRPNLTFSTLTVSNMSPEDSSIYLCSVRDSYGETQYFGPGTRLLVL.

The genes are TRBV7-8 and TRBJ2-4; D is perhaps TRBD1 (5 bases). Germline assignment: CDR1 SGHVS and CDR2 FQNEAQ. V was cut by 6 bases and J by 2 bases, with 8 bases left in between. This CDR3 spans 13 amino acids. DNA of the CDR3: TGTGCCAGCAGTAAGGGGACCAAAAACATTCAGTACTTC. Translation gives CASSKGTKNIQYF.

Only a few counts were recorded for this clonotype. This chain uses TRBV12-3 or TRBV12-4 with TRBJ2-7; no definite D call. The V gene lost 6 bases and the J gene lost 2 bases, with 11 bases spanning the gap. This CDR3 spans 13 amino acids. The CDR3 DNA reads as TGTGCCAGCAGCAAGGACCATCCCTACGAGCAGTACTTC. It specifies CASSKDHPYEQYF.

The genes are TRBV5-4 and TRBJ2-5, with no clear D. V was shortened by 2 bases and J by 1 base, with 9 bases between the two germline ends. This CDR3 spans 14 amino acids. Germline-derived CDR1 and CDR2 are SGHNT and YYREEE (reference sequence). In DNA, the CDR3 is TGTGCCAGCAGCTTTCTAAAAGCCCAAGAGACCCAGTACTTC. Its protein is CASSFLKAQETQYF.

This clonotype was counted between two and nine times. The chain carries TRBV12-3 or TRBV12-4 and TRBJ1-5; D remains unclear. This CDR3 contains 14 residues. Trimming stripped 3 bases from V and 4 bases from J, with 10 bases between. The CDR3 DNA follows: TGTGCCAGCAGTTTCGGGTCTTTAAATCAGCCCCAGCATTTT. Its protein is CASSFGSLNQPQHF.

Only a few counts were recorded for this clonotype. The rearrangement links TRBV24-1 to TRBJ2-3, with 10 positions matching TRBD1. Germline CDR1 and CDR2: KGHDR and SFDVKD. Unmatched junction bases numbered 4, after V lost 3 bases and J lost 2 bases. CDR3 size: 16 residues. The CDR3 sequence: CATSDPRQGATDTQYF. CDR3 nucleotides: TGTGCCACCAGTGATCCAAGACAGGGGGCCACAGATACGCAGTATTTT.

The J gene is TRBJ2-3, the V gene TRBV20-1, with 10 bases identical to TRBD2. Trimming removed 1 base from V and 8 bases from J; junction bases left unmatched: 9. This CDR3 has 15 amino acids. Per the germline V gene, CDR1 is DFQATT and CDR2 is SNEGSKA (reference sequence). The CDR3 is CSARVGLAGVVTQYF. In DNA, the CDR3 is TGCAGTGCTAGAGTCGGGCTAGCGGGGGTCGTTACGCAGTATTTT.

The chain links TRBV5-1 to TRBJ1-4; D not resolved. Trimming removed 0 bases at V and 0 bases at J, with 12 bases between. Germline values: CDR1 SGHRS, CDR2 YFSETQ. This CDR3 contains 17 residues. CDR3 bases: TGCGCCAGCAGCTTGGTCGGTCAGAGTGCAACTAATGAAAAACTGTTTTTT. It translates to CASSLVGQSATNEKLFF.